The next 8 T cell receptor beta chains were all read from a single sample in a study of cytomegalovirus exposure and HLA in healthy donors. The primer mix had 60 Vbeta and 13 Jbeta primers. Only in-frame clones appear in the TCRdb table, and some are missing; sequencing was by immunoSEQ multiplex PCR. The repertoire holds 85,000 to 90,000 clones, with about 75% as singletons. The sample comprised PBMCs. The receptors originated from a young man in good health and CMV-seropositive.

This chain uses TRBV29-1 with TRBJ1-5, with 7 nucleotides matching TRBD1. Germline values: CDR1 SQVTM, CDR2 ANQGSEA. J was trimmed by 0 bases and V by 6 bases; bases with no gene match: 8. CDR3 length equals 15 residues. The CDR3: CSVSGQRNSNQPQHF. The CDR3, as DNA: TGCAGCGTGTCGGGACAGCGAAATAGCAATCAGCCCCAGCATTTT.

The CDR3 DNA sequence: TGTGCCAGCAGGGGGGGGGTCGACTATGGCTACACCTTC. This encodes CASRGGVDYGYTF. The chain combines TRBV7-9 with TRBJ1-2; D is perhaps TRBD1 (5 bases). With 6 bases removed from V and 3 bases from J, the gap between germline ends came to 11 bases. The CDR3 consists of 13 residues. Germline CDR1 reads SEHNR; CDR2 reads FQNEAQ (reference sequence).

The chain uses TRBV18 and TRBJ2-1, with 8 bases aligning to TRBD2. Germline values: CDR1 KGHSH, CDR2 LQKENI. The CDR3 totals 14 residues. The trim removed 4 bases at V and 4 bases at J, leaving 3 bases unmatched. The CDR3 bases are TGTGCCAGCTCACTTGCGGGAGGATACAATGAGCAGTTCTTC. It translates to CASSLAGGYNEQFF.

In regard to this clone: The junction departs from germline at one end; a sequencing error may be responsible. V gene TRBV7-9 combines with J gene TRBJ2-7; D is unresolved. The germline V gene has CDR1 SEHNR and CDR2 FQNEAQ (reference sequence). This CDR3 comprises 12 residues. This CDR3 reads CSSSFGQHEQYF. CDR3 nucleotides: TGTTCCAGCAGCTTCGGTCAACACGAGCAGTACTTC.

The chain is built from TRBV5-6 and TRBJ1-1; a possible D gene is TRBD1 (5 bases). The germline V gene has CDR1 SGHDT and CDR2 YYEEEE. Between the trimmed V and J ends, which lost 1 base and 5 bases, there was a span of 9 bases. The CDR3 loop spans 13 amino acids. In nucleotides, the CDR3 is TGTGCCAGCAGCTTGTGGGGGGGGACTGAAGCTTTCTTT. Its protein product is CASSLWGGTEAFF.

The chain uses TRBV6-5 and TRBJ1-5; D unclear. Germline V lookup: CDR1 MNHEY, CDR2 SVGAGI. The CDR3 covers 15 residues. V was pared by 0 bases and J by 2 bases, with 8 bases between. In nucleotides, the CDR3 is TGTGCCAGCAGTTACTCATCCTTTGGCAATCAGCCCCAGCATTTT. Residues: CASSYSSFGNQPQHF.

The chain links TRBV13 to TRBJ2-7; D gene unclear. The V end lost 0 bases, the J end lost 0 bases, and 6 bases lay between the germline ends. The CDR3 is 14 residues long. Germline CDR1 and CDR2: PRHDT and FYEKMQ (reference sequence). This CDR3 reads CASSLGPVSYEQYF. CDR3 nucleotide sequence: TGTGCCAGCAGCTTAGGTCCAGTCTCCTACGAGCAGTACTTC. The whole variable domain, filled in from reference TRBV13 and TRBJ2-7, reads AAGVIQSPRHLIKEKRETATLKCYPIPRHDTVYWYQQGPGQDPQFLISFYEKMQSDKGSIPDRFSAQQFSDYHSELNMSSLELGDSALYFCASSLGPVSYEQYFGPGTRLTVT.

There are a few counts of this clone. V gene TRBV9 combines with J gene TRBJ1-4; no firm D call. The CDR3 is 13 residues long. Trimming left V 0 bases short and J 8 bases short, with 8 bases between. Germline values: CDR1 SGDLS, CDR2 YYNGEE. CDR3 coding DNA: TGTGCCAGCAGCGTAGCTACGGGGGAAAAACTGTTTTTT. Translating gives CASSVATGEKLFF. Supplemented by reference TRBV9 and TRBJ1-4, the full variable domain reads DSGVTQTPKHLITATGQRVTLRCSPRSGDLSVYWYQQSLDQGLQFLIQYYNGEERAKGNILERFSAQQFPDLHSELNLSSLELGDSALYFCASSVATGEKLFFGSGTQLSVL.